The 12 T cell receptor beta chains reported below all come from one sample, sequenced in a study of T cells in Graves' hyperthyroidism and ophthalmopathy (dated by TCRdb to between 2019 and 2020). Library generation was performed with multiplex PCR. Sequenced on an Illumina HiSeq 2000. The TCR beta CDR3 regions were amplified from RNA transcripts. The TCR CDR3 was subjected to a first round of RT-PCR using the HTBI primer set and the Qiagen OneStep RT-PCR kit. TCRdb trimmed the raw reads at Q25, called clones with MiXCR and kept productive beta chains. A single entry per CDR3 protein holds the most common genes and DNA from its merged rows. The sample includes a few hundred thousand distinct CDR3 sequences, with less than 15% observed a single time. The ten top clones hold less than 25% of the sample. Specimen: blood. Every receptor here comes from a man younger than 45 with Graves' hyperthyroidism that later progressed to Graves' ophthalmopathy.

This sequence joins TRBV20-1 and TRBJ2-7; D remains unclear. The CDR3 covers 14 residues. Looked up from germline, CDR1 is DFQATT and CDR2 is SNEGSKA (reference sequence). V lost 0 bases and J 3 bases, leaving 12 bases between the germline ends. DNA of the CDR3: TGCAGTGCTAGAGAGGGTAGGGTTAGCTACGAGCAGTACTTC. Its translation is CSAREGRVSYEQYF.

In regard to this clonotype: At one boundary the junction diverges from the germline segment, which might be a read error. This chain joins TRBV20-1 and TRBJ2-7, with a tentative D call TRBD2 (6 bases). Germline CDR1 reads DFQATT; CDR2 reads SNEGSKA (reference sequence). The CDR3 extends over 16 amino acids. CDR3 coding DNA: TGCAGTGCTAGGCCGACTAGTGCGGGGTTGTCCTACGAGCAGTGCTTC. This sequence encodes CSARPTSAGLSYEQCF.

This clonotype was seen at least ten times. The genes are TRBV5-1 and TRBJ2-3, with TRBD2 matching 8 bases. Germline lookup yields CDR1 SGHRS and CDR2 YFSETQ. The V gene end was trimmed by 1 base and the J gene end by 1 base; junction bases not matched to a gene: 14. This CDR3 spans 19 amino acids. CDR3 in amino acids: CASSLRPGTSGSGTDTQYF. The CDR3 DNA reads TGCGCCAGCAGCTTGCGTCCCGGGACTAGTGGCTCCGGCACAGATACGCAGTATTTT.

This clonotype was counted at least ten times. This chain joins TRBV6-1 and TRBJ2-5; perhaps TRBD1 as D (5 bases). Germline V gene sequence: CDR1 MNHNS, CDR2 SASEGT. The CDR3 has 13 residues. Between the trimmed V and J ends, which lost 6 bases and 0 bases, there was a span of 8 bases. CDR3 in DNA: TGTGCCAGCAGAGTCAGGGACCAAGAGACCCAGTACTTC. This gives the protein CASRVRDQETQYF.

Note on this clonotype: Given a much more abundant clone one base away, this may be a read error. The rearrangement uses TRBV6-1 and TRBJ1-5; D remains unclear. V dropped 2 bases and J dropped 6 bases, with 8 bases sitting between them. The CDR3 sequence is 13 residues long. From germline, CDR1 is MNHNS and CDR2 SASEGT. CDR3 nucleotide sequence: TGTGCCAGCAGTGAACGCCAGAGTCAGCCCCAGCATTTT. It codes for CASSERQSQPQHF.

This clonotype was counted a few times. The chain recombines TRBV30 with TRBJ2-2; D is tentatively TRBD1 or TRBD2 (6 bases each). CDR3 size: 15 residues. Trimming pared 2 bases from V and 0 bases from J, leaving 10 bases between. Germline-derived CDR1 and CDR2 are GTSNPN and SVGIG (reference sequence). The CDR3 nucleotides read TGTGCCTGGAGTAGAGGGGGGACGAACACCGGGGAGCTGTTTTTT. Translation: CAWSRGGTNTGELFF.

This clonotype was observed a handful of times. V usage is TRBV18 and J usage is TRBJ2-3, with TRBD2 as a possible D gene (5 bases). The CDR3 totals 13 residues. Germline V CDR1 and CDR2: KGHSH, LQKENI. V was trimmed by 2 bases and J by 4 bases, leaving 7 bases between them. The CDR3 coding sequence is TGTGCCAGCTCACCAAGACTACCAGATACGCAGTATTTT. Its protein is CASSPRLPDTQYF.

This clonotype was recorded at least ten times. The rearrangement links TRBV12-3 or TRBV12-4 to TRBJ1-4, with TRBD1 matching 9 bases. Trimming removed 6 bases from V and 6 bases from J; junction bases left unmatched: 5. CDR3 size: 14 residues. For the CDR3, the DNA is TGTGCCAGCAGACGGGACAGGGCGGATGAAAAACTGTTTTTT. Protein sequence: CASRRDRADEKLFF.

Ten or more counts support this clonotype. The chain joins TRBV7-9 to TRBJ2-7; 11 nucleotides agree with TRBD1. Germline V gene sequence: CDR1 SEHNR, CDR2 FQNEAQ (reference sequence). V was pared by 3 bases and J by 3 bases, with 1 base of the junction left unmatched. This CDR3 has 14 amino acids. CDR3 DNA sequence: TGTGCCAGCAGCTTGGGACAGGGGGGCTACGAGCAGTACTTC. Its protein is CASSLGQGGYEQYF.

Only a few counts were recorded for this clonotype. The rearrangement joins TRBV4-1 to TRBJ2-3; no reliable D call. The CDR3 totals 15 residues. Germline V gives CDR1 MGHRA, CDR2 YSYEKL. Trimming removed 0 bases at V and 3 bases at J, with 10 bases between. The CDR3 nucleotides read TGCGCCAGCAGCCAAGAACCCCTCCCGACAGATACGCAGTATTTT. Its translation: CASSQEPLPTDTQYF.

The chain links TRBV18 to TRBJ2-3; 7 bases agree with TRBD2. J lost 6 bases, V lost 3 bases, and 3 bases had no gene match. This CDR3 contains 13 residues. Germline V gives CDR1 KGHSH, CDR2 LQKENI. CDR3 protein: CASSPGDYDTQYF. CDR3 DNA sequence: TGTGCCAGCTCACCCGGGGACTATGATACGCAGTATTTT.

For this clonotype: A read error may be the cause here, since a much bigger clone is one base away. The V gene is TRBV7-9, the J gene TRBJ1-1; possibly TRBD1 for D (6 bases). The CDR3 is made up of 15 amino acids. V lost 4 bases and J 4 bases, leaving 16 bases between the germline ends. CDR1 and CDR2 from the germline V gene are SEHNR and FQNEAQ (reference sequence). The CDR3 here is CASSWGGGRGTEAFF. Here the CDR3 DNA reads TGTGCCAGCAGCTGGGGGGGGGGGCGCGGCACTGAAGCTTTCTTT.